These T cell receptor beta chains were read from a single sample in a study of cytomegalovirus exposure and HLA in healthy donors. Using immunoSEQ multiplex PCR, the repertoire was profiled, and TCRdb retains in-frame clones only, with some absent. The sample carries approximately 200,000 clones, 65% to 90% recorded once. Material for sequencing was PBMCs. The receptor source for this set is a girl between 5 and 17 years old in good health and CMV-seronegative. Both conserved end residues are part of each CDR3. Each record gives: clone size, D gene, J gene, V gene, CDR3 protein, CDR3 DNA. D genes are given only for firm matches. Some rows mark clone size as missing; the rest say once, few, many or name a class of expanded clone.

few TRBD1 TRBJ1-4 TRBV7-2 CASSSLQGSGNEKLFF TGTGCCAGCAGCTCCTTACAGGGGAGTGGTAATGAAAAACTGTTTTTT
- TRBD1 TRBJ1-1 TRBV19 CASSIGTGAAEAFF TGTGCCAGTAGTATAGGTACAGGGGCCGCTGAAGCTTTCTTT
- TRBD2 TRBJ2-7 TRBV5-6 CASSWGGDPYEQYF TGTGCCAGCAGCTGGGGGGGGGACCCATACGAGCAGTACTTC
- - TRBJ2-7 TRBV6-5 CASRQGFASYEQYF TGTGCCAGCCGTCAGGGGTTCGCCTCCTACGAGCAGTACTTC
- - TRBJ2-5 TRBV11-1 CASSLGASRTQETQYF TGTGCCAGCAGCTTAGGGGCTAGCAGGACTCAAGAGACCCAGTACTTC
few - TRBJ1-5 TRBV4-2 CASSLNGEGNQPQHF TGTGCCAGCAGCCTTAATGGGGAGGGCAATCAGCCCCAGCATTTT
- - TRBJ1-5 TRBV9 CAKLQENQPQHF TGTGCCAAACTTCAGGAAAATCAGCCCCAGCATTTT
- - TRBJ1-4 TRBV7-6 CASSLVGQHPGNEKLFF TGTGCCAGCAGCTTAGTGGGACAACACCCGGGGAATGAAAAACTGTTTTTT
- TRBD2 TRBJ2-7 TRBV2 CASSERGGSYEQYF TGTGCCAGCAGTGAGCGGGGGGGGTCTTACGAGCAGTACTTC
- - TRBJ1-1 TRBV11-2 CASSEGTITEAFF TGTGCCAGCAGCGAAGGGACTATCACTGAAGCTTTCTTT
once - TRBJ1-6 TRBV19 CASSIGGHFNSPLHF TGTGCCAGTAGTATTGGGGGACACTTTAATTCACCCCTCCACTTT
- - TRBJ2-3 TRBV2 CASSATFSGETQYF TGTGCCAGCAGTGCCACTTTCTCGGGTGAGACGCAGTATTTT
once TRBD2 TRBJ2-7 TRBV15 CATSRDPGLAAEQYF TGTGCCACCAGCAGAGACCCGGGACTAGCCGCCGAGCAGTACTTC
- TRBD1 TRBJ2-7 TRBV7-9 CASRSFTGETLAYEQYF TGTGCCAGCAGATCATTTACAGGGGAAACACTTGCCTACGAGCAGTACTTC
few TRBD1 TRBJ2-7 TRBV28 CASSPIGQGLDYEQYF TGTGCCAGCAGTCCCATCGGACAGGGGTTAGACTACGAGCAGTACTTC
few - TRBJ1-5 TRBV7-9 CASSSDRASNQPQHF TGTGCCAGCAGCTCGGACAGAGCGAGCAATCAGCCCCAGCATTTT
- TRBD1 TRBJ1-2 TRBV7-9 CASSPRQGRDYGYTF TGTGCCAGCAGCCCCAGACAGGGACGGGACTATGGCTACACCTTC
few TRBD2 TRBJ2-7 TRBV11-2 CASSLGELAGGFLEQYF TGTGCCAGCAGCTTAGGAGAACTAGCGGGGGGGTTTTTGGAGCAGTACTTC
- TRBD2 TRBJ2-7 TRBV5-8 CASSLVPIAGGRPYEQYF TGTGCCAGCAGCTTGGTCCCAATAGCGGGGGGCCGTCCCTACGAGCAGTACTTC
- - TRBJ1-4 TRBV28 CASSGQNNEKLFF TGTGCCAGCAGCGGACAGAATAATGAAAAACTGTTTTTT
once - TRBJ1-5 TRBV19 CASSIKDSRNQPQHF TGTGCCAGTAGTATCAAGGACAGCCGCAATCAGCCCCAGCATTTT
- TRBD2 TRBJ2-1 TRBV5-1 CASSGSLAGGGNEQFF TGCGCCAGCAGCGGATCACTAGCGGGAGGCGGTAATGAGCAGTTCTTC
- - TRBJ2-1 TRBV4-1 CASSQQGYEQFF TGCGCCAGCAGCCAACAGGGCTATGAGCAGTTCTTC
- - TRBJ1-5 TRBV28 CASSRKGSGRGGNQPQHF TGTGCCAGCAGCAGAAAGGGCAGTGGTAGGGGCGGCAATCAGCCCCAGCATTTT
once TRBD2 TRBJ2-7 TRBV27 CASSYRGRVYEQYF TGTGCCAGCAGTTACCGCGGGAGGGTCTACGAGCAGTACTTC
few - TRBJ1-1 TRBV27 CASRRNPRGGAFF TGTGCCAGCAGACGAAACCCGAGAGGGGGAGCTTTCTTT
- - TRBJ2-3 TRBV6-1 CASSPRGLDTQYF TGTGCCAGCAGCCCTAGGGGCTTGGATACGCAGTATTTT
- TRBD1 TRBJ1-5 TRBV7-2 CASSFTGGYNQPQHF TGTGCCAGCAGCTTCACAGGGGGCTACAATCAGCCCCAGCATTTT
- TRBD1 TRBJ1-1 TRBV7-2 CASSSTGADTEAFF TGTGCCAGCAGCTCTACAGGGGCGGACACTGAAGCTTTCTTT
- TRBD1 TRBJ1-1 TRBV7-2 CASSLDRGTEAFF TGTGCCAGCAGCCTCGACAGGGGCACTGAAGCTTTCTTT
- - TRBJ2-7 TRBV5-4 CASSTVTDYEQYF TGTGCCAGCAGCACCGTGACAGATTACGAGCAGTACTTC
few - TRBJ1-1 TRBV7-9 CASSAEMNTEAFF TGTGCCAGCAGCGCGGAGATGAACACTGAAGCTTTCTTT
once - TRBJ2-1 TRBV27 CASSARTDEQFF TGTGCCAGCAGTGCTCGGACAGATGAGCAGTTCTTC
- - TRBJ2-7 TRBV11-2 CASSLDYTGAYEQYF TGTGCCAGCAGCTTAGATTATACGGGGGCCTACGAGCAGTACTTC
few TRBD1 TRBJ1-1 TRBV6-5 CASISPYRGPEAFF TGTGCCAGCATTAGCCCCTACAGGGGGCCTGAAGCTTTCTTT
- - TRBJ2-1 TRBV4-3 CASSRARRDNEQFF TGCGCCAGCAGCCGGGCGAGGAGGGACAATGAGCAGTTCTTC
once TRBD1 TRBJ2-5 TRBV5-6 CASSLVTGQLQETQYF TGTGCCAGCAGCTTGGTGACAGGGCAACTCCAAGAGACCCAGTACTTC
- - TRBJ1-1 TRBV7-8 CASSLGTSLGVSTEAFF TGTGCCAGCAGCCTTGGGACTTCTCTCGGGGTGTCTACTGAAGCTTTCTTT
- - TRBJ1-1 TRBV6-5 CASRAPLNGGTEAFF TGTGCCAGCAGGGCCCCATTAAACGGGGGCACTGAAGCTTTCTTT
- TRBD1 TRBJ2-3 TRBV5-1 CASSTGTGGTDTQYF TGCGCCAGCAGCACGGGGACAGGGGGGACAGATACGCAGTATTTT
- - TRBJ2-7 TRBV2 CASNPRTVKNEQYF TGTGCCAGCAACCCTAGGACAGTTAAGAACGAGCAGTACTTC
- TRBD2 TRBJ2-7 TRBV28 CAIALAGGPSEQYF TGTGCCATCGCGTTAGCGGGAGGGCCTTCCGAGCAGTACTTC
once - TRBJ1-1 TRBV28 CASSGGVSPTIF TGTGCCAGCAGCGGGGGGGTTTCTCCTACGATCTTT
- TRBD2 TRBJ2-7 TRBV7-9 CASSSGTSETYEQYF TGTGCCAGCAGCTCCGGGACTAGCGAGACCTACGAGCAGTACTTC
- - TRBJ2-7 TRBV10-1 CASSESGGGTYEQYF TGCGCCAGCAGTGAGTCAGGGGGGGGAACCTACGAGCAGTACTTC